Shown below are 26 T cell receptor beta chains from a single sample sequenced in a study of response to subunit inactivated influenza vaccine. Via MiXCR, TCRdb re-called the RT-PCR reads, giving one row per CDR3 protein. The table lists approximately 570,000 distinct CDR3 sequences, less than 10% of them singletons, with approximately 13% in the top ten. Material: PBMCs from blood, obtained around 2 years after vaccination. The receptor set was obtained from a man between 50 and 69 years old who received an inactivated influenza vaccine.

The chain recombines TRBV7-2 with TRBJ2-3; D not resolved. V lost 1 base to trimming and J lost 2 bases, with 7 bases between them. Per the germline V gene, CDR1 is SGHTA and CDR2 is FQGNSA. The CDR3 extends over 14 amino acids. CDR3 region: CASSLDFYTDTQYF. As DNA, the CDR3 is TGTGCCAGCAGCTTAGACTTCTACACAGATACGCAGTATTTT.

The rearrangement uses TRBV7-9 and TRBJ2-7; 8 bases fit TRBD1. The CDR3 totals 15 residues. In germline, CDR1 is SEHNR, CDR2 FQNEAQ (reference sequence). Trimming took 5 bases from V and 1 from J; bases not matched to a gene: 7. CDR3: CASSTGQGSSYEQYF. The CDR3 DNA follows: TGTGCCAGCAGCACAGGACAGGGCTCGTCCTACGAGCAGTACTTC.

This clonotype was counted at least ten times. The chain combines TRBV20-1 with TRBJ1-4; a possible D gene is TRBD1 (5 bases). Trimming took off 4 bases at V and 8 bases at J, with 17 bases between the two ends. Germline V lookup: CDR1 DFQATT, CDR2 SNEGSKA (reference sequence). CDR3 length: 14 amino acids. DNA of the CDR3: TGCAGTGCTACCTTGCCGGCGGAGGGGGAAAAACTGTTTTTT. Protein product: CSATLPAEGEKLFF.

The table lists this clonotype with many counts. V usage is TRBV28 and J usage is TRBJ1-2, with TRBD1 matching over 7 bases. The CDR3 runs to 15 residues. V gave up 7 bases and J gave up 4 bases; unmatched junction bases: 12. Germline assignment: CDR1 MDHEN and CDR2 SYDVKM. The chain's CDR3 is CASNPVDRPIYGYTF. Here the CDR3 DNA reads TGTGCCAGCAACCCGGTGGACAGGCCAATCTATGGCTACACCTTC.

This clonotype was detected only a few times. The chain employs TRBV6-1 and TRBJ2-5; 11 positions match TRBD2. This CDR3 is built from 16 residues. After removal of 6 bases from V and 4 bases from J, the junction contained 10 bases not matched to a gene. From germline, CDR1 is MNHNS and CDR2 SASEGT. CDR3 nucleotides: TGTGCCAGCAGCGCCGGGACTAGCGGATTCGGAGAGACCCAGTACTTC. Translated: CASSAGTSGFGETQYF.

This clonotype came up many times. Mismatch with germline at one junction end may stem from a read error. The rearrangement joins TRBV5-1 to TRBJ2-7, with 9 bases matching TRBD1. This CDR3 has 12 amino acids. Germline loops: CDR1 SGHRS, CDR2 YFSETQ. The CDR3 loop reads CASSRDRDEQYF. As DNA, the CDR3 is TGTGCCAGCTCGCGGGACAGGGACGAGCAGTACTTC. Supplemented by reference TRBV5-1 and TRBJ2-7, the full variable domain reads KAGVTQTPRYLIKTRGQQVTLSCSPISGHRSVSWYQQTPGQGLQFLFEYFSETQRNKGNFPGRFSGRQFSNSRSEMNVSTLELGDSALYLCASSRDRDEQYFGPGTRLTVT.

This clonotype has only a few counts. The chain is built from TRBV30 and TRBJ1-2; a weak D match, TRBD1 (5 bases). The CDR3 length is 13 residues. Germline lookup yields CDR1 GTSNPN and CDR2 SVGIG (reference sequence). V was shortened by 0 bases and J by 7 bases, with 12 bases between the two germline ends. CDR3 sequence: CAWSVSQRGGYTF. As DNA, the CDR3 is TGTGCCTGGAGTGTAAGCCAGAGGGGTGGCTACACCTTC. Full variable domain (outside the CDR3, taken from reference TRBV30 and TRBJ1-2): SQTIHQWPATLVQPVGSPLSLECTVEGTSNPNLYWYRQAAGRGLQLLFYSVGIGQISSEVPQNLSASRPQDRQFILSSKKLLLSDSGFYLCAWSVSQRGGYTFGSGTRLTVV.

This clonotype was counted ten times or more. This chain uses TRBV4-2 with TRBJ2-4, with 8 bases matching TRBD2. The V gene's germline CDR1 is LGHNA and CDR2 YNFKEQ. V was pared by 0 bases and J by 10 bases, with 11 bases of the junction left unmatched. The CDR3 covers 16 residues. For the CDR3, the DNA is TGTGCCAGCAGCCAAGAGGCGGGGGGCCATACAGGGATTCAGTACTTC. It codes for CASSQEAGGHTGIQYF.

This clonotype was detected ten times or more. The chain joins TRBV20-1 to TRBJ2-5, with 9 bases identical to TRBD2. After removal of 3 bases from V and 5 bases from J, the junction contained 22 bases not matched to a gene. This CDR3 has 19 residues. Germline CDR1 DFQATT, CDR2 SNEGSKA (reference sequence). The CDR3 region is CSASGEVGRVAGGHETQYF. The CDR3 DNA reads TGCAGTGCTAGTGGAGAGGTTGGGCGGGTTGCGGGGGGGCATGAGACCCAGTACTTC.

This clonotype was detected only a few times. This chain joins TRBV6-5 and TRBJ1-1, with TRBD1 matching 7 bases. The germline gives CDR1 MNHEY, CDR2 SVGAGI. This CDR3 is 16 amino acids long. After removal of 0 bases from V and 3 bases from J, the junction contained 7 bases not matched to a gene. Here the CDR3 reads CASSYSSGGPHTEAFF. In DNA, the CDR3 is TGTGCCAGCAGTTACTCGTCAGGGGGGCCACACACTGAAGCTTTCTTT.

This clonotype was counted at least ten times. CDR3 coding DNA: TGTGCCACCAGCACGGACAGGGGGATGGTAAACATTCAGTACTTC. It specifies CATSTDRGMVNIQYF. The rearrangement uses TRBV15 and TRBJ2-4; TRBD1 aligns across 10 bases. Germline-derived CDR1 and CDR2 are LNHNV and YYDKDF (reference sequence). CDR3 length equals 15 residues. The junction had 6 bases not matched to a gene; V was cut back by 4 bases and J by 6 bases.

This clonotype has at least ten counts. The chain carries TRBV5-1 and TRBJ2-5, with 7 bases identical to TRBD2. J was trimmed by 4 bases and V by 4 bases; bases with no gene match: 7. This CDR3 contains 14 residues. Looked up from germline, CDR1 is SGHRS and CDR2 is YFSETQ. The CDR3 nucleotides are TGCGCCAGCAGCACCCGGACTAGTCGAGAGACCCAGTACTTC. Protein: CASSTRTSRETQYF.

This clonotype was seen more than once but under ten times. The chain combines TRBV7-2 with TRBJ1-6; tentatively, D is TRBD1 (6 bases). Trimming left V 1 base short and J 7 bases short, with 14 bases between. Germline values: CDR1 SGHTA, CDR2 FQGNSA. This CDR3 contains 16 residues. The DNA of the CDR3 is TGTGCCAGCAGCTTAGAACAGGGCCTATACAATTCACCCCTCCACTTT. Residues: CASSLEQGLYNSPLHF.

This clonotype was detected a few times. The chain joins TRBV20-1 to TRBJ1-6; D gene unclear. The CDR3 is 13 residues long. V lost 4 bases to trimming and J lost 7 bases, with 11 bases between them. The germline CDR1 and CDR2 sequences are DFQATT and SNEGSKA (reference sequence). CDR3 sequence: CSATPSFNSPLHF. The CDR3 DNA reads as TGCAGTGCTACACCAAGCTTCAATTCACCCCTCCACTTT.

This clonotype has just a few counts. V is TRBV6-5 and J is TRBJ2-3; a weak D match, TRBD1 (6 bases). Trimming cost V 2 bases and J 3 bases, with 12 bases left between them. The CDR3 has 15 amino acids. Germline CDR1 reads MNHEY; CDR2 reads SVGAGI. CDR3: CASSYGDRFTDTQYF. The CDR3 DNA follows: TGTGCCAGCAGTTACGGAGACAGGTTTACAGATACGCAGTATTTT.

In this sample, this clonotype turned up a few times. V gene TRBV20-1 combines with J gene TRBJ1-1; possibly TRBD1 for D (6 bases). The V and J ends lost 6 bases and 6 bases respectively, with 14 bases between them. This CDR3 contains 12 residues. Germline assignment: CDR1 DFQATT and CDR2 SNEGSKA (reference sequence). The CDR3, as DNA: TGCAGTGCAAAAACTGGGGGCGCTGAAGCTTTCTTT. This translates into CSAKTGGAEAFF.

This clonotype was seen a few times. For the CDR3, the DNA is TGTGCCAGCAGCTTAGTAAGGGCTGGGGCCAACGTCCTGACTTTC. Amino acids: CASSLVRAGANVLTF. The genes are TRBV7-2 and TRBJ2-6; D is undetermined. Germline V gene data show CDR1 as SGHTA and CDR2 as FQGNSA. V was cut by 1 base and J by 2 bases, with 6 bases left in between. The CDR3 extends over 15 amino acids.

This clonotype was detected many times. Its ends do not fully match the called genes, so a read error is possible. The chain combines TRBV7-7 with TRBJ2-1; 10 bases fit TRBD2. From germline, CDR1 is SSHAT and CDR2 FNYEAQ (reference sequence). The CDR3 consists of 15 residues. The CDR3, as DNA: TGTGCTAGCAGCCCTAGCGGGGGACCCTACAATGAGCAGTTCTTC. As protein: CASSPSGGPYNEQFF.

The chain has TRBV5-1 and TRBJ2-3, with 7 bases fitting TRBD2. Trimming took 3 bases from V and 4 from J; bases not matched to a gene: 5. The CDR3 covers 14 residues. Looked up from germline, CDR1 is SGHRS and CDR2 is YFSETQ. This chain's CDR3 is CASSYGGVSDTQYF. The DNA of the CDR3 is TGCGCCAGCAGCTATGGGGGGGTTTCAGATACGCAGTATTTT.

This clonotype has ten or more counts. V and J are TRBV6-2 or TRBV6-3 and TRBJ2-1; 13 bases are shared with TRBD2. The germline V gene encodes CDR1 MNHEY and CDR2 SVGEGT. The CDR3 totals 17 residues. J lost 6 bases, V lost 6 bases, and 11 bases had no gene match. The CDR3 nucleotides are TGTGCCAGCAGAACTCTTACGGGACTAGCGGGGCTCAATGAGCAGTTCTTC. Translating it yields CASRTLTGLAGLNEQFF.

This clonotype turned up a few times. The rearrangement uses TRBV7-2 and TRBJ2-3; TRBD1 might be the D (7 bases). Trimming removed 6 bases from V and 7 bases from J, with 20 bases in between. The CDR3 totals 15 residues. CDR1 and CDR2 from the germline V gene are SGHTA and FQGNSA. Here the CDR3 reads CASSPGGTVGHTQYF. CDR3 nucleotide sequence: TGTGCCAGCAGTCCAGGGGGGACTGTCGGGCATACGCAGTATTTT.

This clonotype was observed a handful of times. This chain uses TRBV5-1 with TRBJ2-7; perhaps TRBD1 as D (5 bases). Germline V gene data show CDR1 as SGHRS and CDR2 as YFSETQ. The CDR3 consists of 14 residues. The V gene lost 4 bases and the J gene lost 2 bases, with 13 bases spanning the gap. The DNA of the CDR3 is TGCGCCAGCAGCGCGTTCCTGACAGCCTACGAGCAGTACTTC. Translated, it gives CASSAFLTAYEQYF.

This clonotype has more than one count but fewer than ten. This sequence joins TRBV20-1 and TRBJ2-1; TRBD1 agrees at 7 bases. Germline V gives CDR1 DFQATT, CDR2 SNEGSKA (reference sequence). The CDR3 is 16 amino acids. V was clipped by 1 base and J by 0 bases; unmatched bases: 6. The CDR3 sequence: CSARGGRGLSYNEQFF. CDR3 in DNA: TGCAGTGCTAGAGGCGGAAGGGGGCTCTCCTACAATGAGCAGTTCTTC.

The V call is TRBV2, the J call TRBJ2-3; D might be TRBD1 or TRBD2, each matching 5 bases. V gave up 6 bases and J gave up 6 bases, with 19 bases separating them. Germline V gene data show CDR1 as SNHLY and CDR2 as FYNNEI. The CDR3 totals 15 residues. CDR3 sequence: CASRRGNPTLDTQYF. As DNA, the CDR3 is TGTGCCAGCAGGAGGGGAAACCCCACTTTGGATACGCAGTATTTT.

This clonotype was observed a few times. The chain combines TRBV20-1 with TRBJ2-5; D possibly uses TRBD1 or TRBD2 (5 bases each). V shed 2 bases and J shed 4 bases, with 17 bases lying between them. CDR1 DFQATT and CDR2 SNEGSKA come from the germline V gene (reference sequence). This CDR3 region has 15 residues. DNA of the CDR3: TGCAGTGCTAGAAACCGGGACGCCGTAGGAGAGACCCAGTACTTC. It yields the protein CSARNRDAVGETQYF.

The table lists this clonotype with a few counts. CDR3 coding DNA: TGCAGTGCTAGACCCCCTGGGTCTAGCACAGATACGCAGTATTTT. It translates to CSARPPGSSTDTQYF. V and J are TRBV20-1 and TRBJ2-3; no reliable D call. The CDR3 has 15 amino acids. Trimming removed 2 bases at V and 0 bases at J, with 12 bases between. Germline V gives CDR1 DFQATT, CDR2 SNEGSKA (reference sequence).